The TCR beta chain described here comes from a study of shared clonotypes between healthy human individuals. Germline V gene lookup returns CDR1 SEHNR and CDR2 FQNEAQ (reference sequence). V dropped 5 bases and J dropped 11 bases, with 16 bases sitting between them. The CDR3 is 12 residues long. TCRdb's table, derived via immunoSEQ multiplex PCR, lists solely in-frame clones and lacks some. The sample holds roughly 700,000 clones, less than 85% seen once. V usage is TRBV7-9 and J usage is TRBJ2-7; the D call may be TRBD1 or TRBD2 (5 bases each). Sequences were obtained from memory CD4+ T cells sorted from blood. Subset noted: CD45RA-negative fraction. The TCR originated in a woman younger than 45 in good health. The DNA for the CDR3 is TGTGCCAGCAGCGGCCGGGACCCTACCGAGTACTTC. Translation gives CASSGRDPTEYF. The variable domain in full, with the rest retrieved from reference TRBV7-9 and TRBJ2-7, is DTGVSQNPRHKITKRGQNVTFRCDPISEHNRLYWYRQTLGQGPEFLTYFQNEAQLEKSRLLSDRFSAERPKGSFSTLEIQRTEQGDSAMYLCASSGRDPTEYFGPGTRLTVT.